Each of the 30 T cell receptor beta chains below was sequenced from the same sample in a study of control samples from healthy donors and cancer patients. TCRdb's table, derived via immunoSEQ multiplex PCR, lists solely in-frame clones and lacks some. The table has about 110,000 clones, approximately 90% seen once; the top ten hold roughly 4.4%. Sequenced input: blood. The receptors come from a human donor in good health. The donor label of this sample is uncertain.

V usage is TRBV29-1 and J usage is TRBJ2-1, with no clear D. The V gene lost 3 bases and the J gene lost 8 bases, with 11 bases spanning the gap. This CDR3 region has 12 residues. Per the germline V gene, CDR1 is SQVTM and CDR2 is ANQGSEA. CDR3 sequence (DNA): TGCAGCGTTGACCTTGCCCGGGATGAGCAGTTCTTC. Protein product: CSVDLARDEQFF.

J is TRBJ1-5 and V is TRBV7-9; 9 nucleotides agree with TRBD1. J gave up 10 bases and V 5 bases, and 12 bases lay outside the gene matches. Germline assignment: CDR1 SEHNR and CDR2 FQNEAQ (reference sequence). CDR3 length equals 15 residues. CDR3 protein: CASSARGTGPLPQHF. CDR3 nucleotides: TGTGCCAGCAGCGCCCGGGGGACAGGGCCGCTCCCCCAGCATTTT.

This chain connects TRBV2 to TRBJ1-6; D is unclear. This CDR3 comprises 13 residues. Germline CDR1 and CDR2: SNHLY and FYNNEI. V was clipped by 6 bases and J by 10 bases, with 13 bases between them. CDR3 residues: CASRPGTTSPLHF. The CDR3 region has the DNA TGTGCCAGCAGGCCGGGAACTACATCACCCCTCCACTTT.

The chain joins TRBV27 to TRBJ2-2; D is perhaps TRBD1 (6 bases). V lost 5 bases and J 7 bases, leaving 11 bases between the germline ends. From germline, CDR1 is MNHEY and CDR2 SMNVEV (reference sequence). The CDR3 is made up of 13 amino acids. The CDR3 loop is CASSPDRSGELFF. CDR3 bases: TGTGCCAGCAGTCCCGACAGGAGCGGGGAGCTGTTTTTT.

This chain joins TRBV10-1 and TRBJ2-3; TRBD2 is a possible D gene (6 bases). Germline CDR1 and CDR2: WNHNN and SYGVQD (reference sequence). V dropped 3 bases and J dropped 0 bases, with 13 bases sitting between them. The CDR3 is made up of 16 amino acids. CDR3 in amino acids: CASSDPGSGSTDTQYF. The CDR3 region has the DNA TGCGCCAGCAGTGATCCGGGTAGCGGTAGCACAGATACGCAGTATTTT.

This chain's CDR3 is CATSDWRTGELFF. CDR3 DNA sequence: TGTGCCACCAGTGATTGGAGGACCGGGGAGCTGTTTTTT. The chain uses TRBV24-1 and TRBJ2-2; TRBD2 might be the D (5 bases). This CDR3 spans 13 amino acids. Per germline, CDR1 KGHDR and CDR2 SFDVKD. The germline V and J ends were trimmed by 2 bases and 5 bases, with 5 bases remaining between them.

V and J are TRBV29-1 and TRBJ2-7, with D perhaps matching TRBD1 (7 bases). CDR1 SQVTM and CDR2 ANQGSEA come from the germline V gene. The ends were cut back, 7 bases at V and 3 bases at J, with 13 bases in the middle. This CDR3 comprises 12 residues. The CDR3 is CSAGGQNYEQYF. The CDR3 nucleotides read TGCAGCGCCGGGGGACAGAACTACGAGCAGTACTTC.

V gene TRBV5-6 combines with J gene TRBJ1-1; D is unresolved. Trimming cost V 0 bases and J 7 bases, with 10 bases left between them. The V gene's germline CDR1 is SGHDT and CDR2 YYEEEE. This CDR3 spans 13 amino acids. CDR3 DNA sequence: TGTGCCAGCAGCTTGGTCAGGAACGGTGAAGCTTTCTTT. Translating gives CASSLVRNGEAFF.

This chain links TRBV21-1 with TRBJ1-1. TRBV21-1 constitutes a pseudogene. This CDR3 has 12 residues. The CDR3 region has the DNA TGTGCCAGCAGCAACCCCCGGTGCGAAGCTTTCTTT. Translating it yields CASSNPRCEAFF.

This clone was found once. CDR3 residues: CASARGGTEAFF. The CDR3 DNA is TGTGCTAGCGCTAGGGGCGGCACTGAAGCTTTCTTT. This chain connects TRBV12-5 to TRBJ1-1; D is perhaps TRBD1 (5 bases). Germline CDR1 and CDR2: LGHNT and FRNRAP. This CDR3 comprises 12 residues. V dropped 9 bases and J dropped 4 bases, with 12 bases sitting between them.

The chain has TRBV30 and TRBJ2-7; weak D call: TRBD2 (6 bases). Looked up from germline, CDR1 is GTSNPN and CDR2 is SVGIG (reference sequence). The V and J ends lost 8 bases and 1 base respectively, with 15 bases between them. The CDR3 extends over 13 amino acids. The CDR3 region has the DNA TGTGCCCGGTCAGACGGAGGGTCCTACGAGCAGTACTTC. It yields the protein CARSDGGSYEQYF. Full variable domain (missing parts from reference TRBV30 and TRBJ2-7): SQTIHQWPATLVQPVGSPLSLECTVEGTSNPNLYWYRQAAGRGLQLLFYSVGIGQISSEVPQNLSASRPQDRQFILSSKKLLLSDSGFYLCARSDGGSYEQYFGPGTRLTVT.

V and J are TRBV27 and TRBJ1-4; D possibly corresponds to TRBD1 (6 bases). Germline V CDR1 and CDR2: MNHEY, SMNVEV (reference sequence). With 6 bases removed from V and 1 base from J, the gap between germline ends came to 18 bases. The CDR3 extends over 17 amino acids. Written as DNA, the CDR3 is TGTGCCAGCAGGTCTTCCGCCGGGGGCCTAACTAATGAAAAACTGTTTTTT. It encodes CASRSSAGGLTNEKLFF.

The rearrangement uses TRBV19 and TRBJ1-5; D is possibly TRBD1 (6 bases). CDR1 is LNHDA and CDR2 is SQIVND in the germline V gene (reference sequence). The CDR3 spans 13 residues. V dropped 7 bases and J dropped 10 bases, with 17 bases sitting between them. CDR3 sequence reads: CASIGQPQGPQHF. The CDR3 DNA reads as TGTGCCAGTATCGGACAGCCGCAAGGACCCCAGCATTTT.

This chain joins TRBV2 and TRBJ1-1; D is unresolved. Trimming stripped 1 base from V and 0 bases from J, with 12 bases between. CDR1 and CDR2 (germline): SNHLY, FYNNEI. This CDR3 has 16 amino acids. The CDR3 DNA follows: TGTGCCAGCAGTGAAGTGCGGGGATACATGAACACTGAAGCTTTCTTT. Translating it yields CASSEVRGYMNTEAFF.

The CDR3 protein is CASSVGQFQETQYF. For the CDR3, the DNA is TGTGCCAGCAGCGTAGGGCAGTTCCAAGAGACCCAGTACTTC. The genes are TRBV9 and TRBJ2-5; no reliable D call. From germline, CDR1 is SGDLS and CDR2 YYNGEE. Trimming removed 0 bases at V and 1 base at J, with 7 bases between. This CDR3 is 14 amino acids long.

V gene TRBV29-1 combines with J gene TRBJ1-2, with 9 bases matching TRBD1. The J segment lost 4 bases and the V segment lost 6 bases, leaving 6 bases of the junction unmatched. The CDR3 length is 13 residues. The V gene's germline CDR1 is SQVTM and CDR2 ANQGSEA. The CDR3 DNA reads TGCAGCGTCCCCGGGACAGGGTCCTATGGCTACACCTTC. This encodes CSVPGTGSYGYTF.

The chain combines TRBV5-5 with TRBJ1-1; D remains unclear. Trimming shortened V by 4 bases and J by 4 bases, and 17 bases separated the two germline ends. CDR3 length: 15 amino acids. CDR1 and CDR2 from the germline V gene are SGHKS and YYEKEE (reference sequence). The CDR3 here is CASSPERVTGTEAFF. Here the CDR3 DNA reads TGTGCCAGCAGCCCGGAGAGGGTGACGGGCACTGAAGCTTTCTTT.

This clone is a singleton in its sample. The rearrangement links TRBV20-1 to TRBJ1-1; D remains unclear. Germline V gene lookup returns CDR1 DFQATT and CDR2 SNEGSKA (reference sequence). This CDR3 region has 12 residues. The V end lost 3 bases, the J end lost 1 base, and 6 bases lay between the germline ends. The CDR3 region has the DNA TGCAGTGCTAGTCAGCAGAACACTGAAGCTTTCTTT. It yields the protein CSASQQNTEAFF.

The CDR3 region is CASSPLGTALNEKLFF. DNA for the CDR3: TGTGCCAGCTCACCACTTGGGACAGCGCTTAATGAAAAACTGTTTTTT. The V gene is TRBV18, the J gene TRBJ1-4; 7 bases match TRBD1. The V segment lost 1 base and the J segment 4 bases; nucleotides outside the gene matches: 6. The germline CDR1 and CDR2 sequences are KGHSH and LQKENI. There are 16 residues in the CDR3.

This chain connects TRBV6-6 to TRBJ2-7, with D possibly called TRBD1 or TRBD2 (5 bases each). This CDR3 has 16 amino acids. Germline-derived CDR1 and CDR2 are MNHNY and SVGAGI (reference sequence). Trimming stripped 4 bases from V and 1 base from J, with 17 bases between. The CDR3 reads CASSSRDGRPSYEQYF. DNA of the CDR3: TGTGCCAGCAGTTCCCGGGACGGACGTCCTTCCTACGAGCAGTACTTC.

This chain joins TRBV9 and TRBJ1-3, with D perhaps matching TRBD1 (6 bases). CDR1 and CDR2 from the germline V gene are SGDLS and YYNGEE. V was clipped by 2 bases and J by 8 bases, with 23 bases between them. This CDR3 spans 17 amino acids. The CDR3 DNA is TGTGCCAGCAGCGTCGATACTTCCGGGACACCTCTTGACACCATATATTTT. It specifies CASSVDTSGTPLDTIYF.

The chain recombines TRBV6-4 with TRBJ2-3, with D possibly being TRBD1 or TRBD2 (7 bases each). Germline CDR1 and CDR2: MRHNA and SNTAGT. Trimming left V 3 bases short and J 3 bases short, with 13 bases between. The CDR3 loop spans 15 amino acids. The CDR3 is CASSEDQGGTDTQYF. CDR3 DNA sequence: TGTGCCAGCAGTGAGGATCAGGGGGGGACAGATACGCAGTATTTT.

The chain combines TRBV7-2 with TRBJ2-5, with 11 bases lining up with TRBD2. The germline V gene has CDR1 SGHTA and CDR2 FQGNSA. CDR3 length: 19 amino acids. The V segment lost 2 bases and the J segment 7 bases; nucleotides outside the gene matches: 18. CDR3 amino acids: CASSLLPTRLAGLLVTQYF. The CDR3 nucleotides read TGTGCCAGCAGCTTATTACCGACAAGACTAGCGGGGTTGCTGGTGACCCAGTACTTC.

J is TRBJ1-5 and V is TRBV7-2; 9 nucleotides agree with TRBD1. CDR3 size: 18 residues. V dropped 2 bases and J dropped 1; count of bases not matched to a gene: 9. Germline values: CDR1 SGHTA, CDR2 FQGNSA. CDR3 nucleotides: TGTGCCAGCAGCTTATGGGTGACAGGGGGTATCAGCAATCAGCCCCAGCATTTT. Amino acid sequence: CASSLWVTGGISNQPQHF.

V gene TRBV2 combines with J gene TRBJ2-7; 9 positions agree with TRBD1. Germline loops: CDR1 SNHLY, CDR2 FYNNEI. This CDR3 region has 15 residues. J was trimmed by 2 bases and V by 6 bases; bases with no gene match: 8. As DNA, the CDR3 is TGTGCCAGCAGAGTACAGGGGGCAAAGGCCTACGAGCAGTACTTC. This gives the protein CASRVQGAKAYEQYF.

The V and J genes are TRBV2 and TRBJ1-5, with D possibly matching TRBD1 (6 bases). The CDR3 contains 13 residues. Germline assignment: CDR1 SNHLY and CDR2 FYNNEI. Trimming removed 5 bases from V and 5 bases from J, with 10 bases in between. The CDR3 sequence: CASSQQGYQPQHF. The CDR3 nucleotides are TGTGCCAGCAGTCAACAGGGATATCAGCCCCAGCATTTT.

This chain joins TRBV19 and TRBJ2-1; 9 nucleotides line up with TRBD1. This CDR3 is 15 amino acids long. Losses at the gene ends were 5 bases for V and 6 bases for J; bases not matched to a gene: 8. Germline V gene sequence: CDR1 LNHDA, CDR2 SQIVND (reference sequence). The CDR3 sequence is CASSGGDRAGNEQFF. CDR3 nucleotides: TGTGCCAGTAGTGGCGGGGACAGGGCAGGCAATGAGCAGTTCTTC.

The chain couples TRBV5-1 to TRBJ2-3, with D possibly matching TRBD2 (6 bases). Germline V gene lookup returns CDR1 SGHRS and CDR2 YFSETQ. Trimming took off 0 bases at V and 2 bases at J, with 16 bases between the two ends. The CDR3 extends over 17 amino acids. The CDR3 DNA sequence: TGCGCCAGCAGCTTGGGGGGGTTGAGGACTAACACAGATACGCAGTATTTT. As protein: CASSLGGLRTNTDTQYF.

The V and J genes are TRBV7-9 and TRBJ2-7; D ambiguous. The V end was cut by 6 bases, the J end by 11 bases, with 26 bases between. The germline V gene encodes CDR1 SEHNR and CDR2 FQNEAQ (reference sequence). This CDR3 region has 15 residues. The CDR3 loop reads CASSSARLGKEREYF. CDR3 in DNA: TGTGCCAGCAGTTCGGCCCGGCTAGGCAAGGAAAGGGAGTACTTC.

The chain is built from TRBV7-3 and TRBJ2-2, with 9 bases that match TRBD2. V shed 4 bases and J 7 bases; nucleotides not matched to a gene: 7. Germline loops: CDR1 SGHTA, CDR2 FQGTGA. The CDR3 covers 15 residues. The CDR3 is CASSSGLAVSGELFF. CDR3 DNA sequence: TGTGCCAGCAGCTCGGGACTAGCAGTAAGCGGGGAGCTGTTTTTT.